The entry below describes one TCR beta chain. The target antigen is unknown. This record comes from a study of blood T cells in healthy people across ages. Study results and caveats: Whereas aged donors had fewer naive CD4+ cells, long-lived donors had more of them and higher diversity.

Russia was home to the donors, healthy Caucasian individuals aged roughly 6 to 95. The study isolated at least 6.5 million PBMCs from each sample. The CDR3 runs to 13 residues. Looked up from germline, CDR1 is SGHKS and CDR2 is YYEKEE (reference sequence). V was pared by 7 bases and J by 11 bases, with 21 bases between. With a J-beta primer mix and a sample-barcoded 5' primer, a second PCR ran roughly 7 to 11 cycles. Each cDNA molecule was tagged by a template-switch adaptor with 12 random nucleotides. A single record per CDR3 protein comes from TCRdb applying MiXCR to the 5' RACE reads. The data hold 1.5 million to 2 million distinct CDR3 sequences, with just under 50% observed a single time.

The sequencing sample was made of blood. The sequence came from a woman in her thirties or forties in good health. This sequence joins TRBV5-5 and TRBJ2-5; D perhaps matches TRBD2 (6 bases). CDR3 in amino acids: CASVYPAGGEQYF. The DNA of the CDR3 is TGTGCCAGCGTCTACCCAGCGGGCGGTGAGCAGTACTTC.